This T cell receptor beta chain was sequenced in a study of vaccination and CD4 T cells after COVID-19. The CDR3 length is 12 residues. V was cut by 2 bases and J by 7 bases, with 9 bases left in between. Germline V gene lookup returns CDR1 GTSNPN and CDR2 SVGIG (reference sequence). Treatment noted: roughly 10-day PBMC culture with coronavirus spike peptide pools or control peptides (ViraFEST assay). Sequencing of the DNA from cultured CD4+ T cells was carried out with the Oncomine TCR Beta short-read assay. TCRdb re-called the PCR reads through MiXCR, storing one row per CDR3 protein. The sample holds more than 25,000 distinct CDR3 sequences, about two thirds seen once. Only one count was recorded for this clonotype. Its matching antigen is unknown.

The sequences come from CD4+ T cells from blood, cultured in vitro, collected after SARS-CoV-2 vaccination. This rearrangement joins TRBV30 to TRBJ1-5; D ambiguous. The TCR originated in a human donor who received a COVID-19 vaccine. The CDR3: CAWSSSRQPQHF. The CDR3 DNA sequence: TGTGCCTGGAGTTCGTCGCGACAGCCCCAGCATTTT.